These 18 T cell receptor beta chains were all obtained from the same sample, sequenced in a study of T-cell reconstitution after alpha-beta-depleted transplantation in children. Library preparation (for TCRbeta) was performed with unique molecular identifiers. Each CDR3 protein is one row after TCRdb ran MiXCR on the PCR reads. The sample contains 100,000 or so distinct CDR3 sequences, about 6.8% of which appear only once. The sample in question was PBMCs, obtained before TCRalphabeta/CD19-depleted stem cell transplant. Every receptor here comes from a boy younger than 10 with acute lymphoblastic leukemia, due to receive a stem cell transplant.

The rearrangement links TRBV4-1 to TRBJ2-5; D is perhaps TRBD1 or TRBD2 (5 bases each). Deletions cut 4 bases from V and 2 bases from J, with 11 bases between. The CDR3 spans 14 residues. Per the germline V gene, CDR1 is MGHRA and CDR2 is YSYEKL. The CDR3 loop is CASSLGTAQETQYF. The CDR3 DNA sequence: TGCGCCAGCAGCCTTGGGACGGCTCAAGAGACCCAGTACTTC.

This clonotype was found many times. The CDR3 is CASQPNTAVENEQFF. The DNA of the CDR3 is TGTGCCAGCCAGCCCAATACAGCCGTAGAGAATGAGCAGTTCTTC. The chain links TRBV7-2 to TRBJ2-1; D is unclear. With 8 bases removed from V and 7 bases from J, the gap between germline ends came to 21 bases. The CDR3 spans 15 residues. The germline V gene encodes CDR1 SGHTA and CDR2 FQGNSA.

This clonotype was recorded many times. The chain employs TRBV6-4 and TRBJ2-6; TRBD2 matches at 11 bases. Germline CDR1 is MRHNA and CDR2 is SNTAGT. CDR3 size: 18 residues. V shed 2 bases, J shed 3 bases, and the junction held 6 bases outside the gene matches. The CDR3 bases are TGTGCCAGCAGTGACGGTAGCGGGGGGGCCGATGGGGCCAACGTCCTGACTTTC. Its protein product is CASSDGSGGADGANVLTF.

This clonotype was observed many times. CDR3 amino acids: CASSWTGAGEKLFF. The CDR3 DNA reads as TGCGCCAGCAGCTGGACAGGGGCCGGTGAAAAACTGTTTTTT. The chain recombines TRBV5-1 with TRBJ1-4; 9 nucleotides line up with TRBD1. The J segment lost 7 bases and the V segment lost 3 bases, leaving 4 bases of the junction unmatched. Germline lookup yields CDR1 SGHRS and CDR2 YFSETQ. The CDR3 consists of 14 residues.

The rearrangement uses TRBV5-1 and TRBJ2-1; D may be TRBD2 (6 bases). This CDR3 is built from 14 residues. Trimming stripped 0 bases from V and 8 bases from J, with 12 bases between. Per germline, CDR1 SGHRS and CDR2 YFSETQ. As DNA, the CDR3 is TGCGCCAGCAGCTTGGTGCGCGGGGTCGATGAGCAGTTCTTC. Its translation: CASSLVRGVDEQFF.

This clonotype has only a few counts. The chain employs TRBV6-5 and TRBJ2-7, with D unclear. V was shortened by 0 bases and J by 0 bases, with 9 bases between the two germline ends. The CDR3 covers 15 residues. Germline CDR1 reads MNHEY; CDR2 reads SVGAGI. CDR3 sequence: CASSYSSAFSYEQYF. The CDR3 DNA follows: TGTGCCAGCAGTTACTCGTCGGCCTTCTCCTACGAGCAGTACTTC.

J is TRBJ2-7 and V is TRBV20-1; D is uncertain. The germline V gene encodes CDR1 DFQATT and CDR2 SNEGSKA (reference sequence). There are 11 residues in the CDR3. V was cut by 2 bases and J by 6 bases, with 8 bases left in between. The CDR3 sequence is CSARPGIEQYF. CDR3 bases: TGCAGTGCTAGACCAGGAATCGAGCAGTACTTC.

This clonotype was detected many times. This chain uses TRBV5-1 with TRBJ2-7; 11 positions match TRBD2. Per germline, CDR1 SGHRS and CDR2 YFSETQ. The CDR3 has 14 amino acids. V was pared by 1 base and J by 3 bases, with 0 bases of the junction left unmatched. CDR3: CASSLTSGGYEQYF. Written as DNA, the CDR3 is TGCGCCAGCAGCTTGACTAGCGGGGGCTACGAGCAGTACTTC.

This clonotype was observed at least ten times. V is TRBV5-1 and J is TRBJ2-3; D is perhaps TRBD1 (6 bases). This CDR3 is 15 amino acids long. Trimming removed 4 bases from V and 4 bases from J, with 16 bases in between. Germline V gene data show CDR1 as SGHRS and CDR2 as YFSETQ. Here the CDR3 reads CASSNNPGQPDTQYF. The CDR3 region has the DNA TGCGCCAGCAGCAACAACCCGGGACAACCAGATACGCAGTATTTT.

V usage is TRBV5-8 and J usage is TRBJ1-5; TRBD1 is a possible D gene (5 bases). Trimming pared 4 bases from V and 1 base from J, leaving 9 bases between. This CDR3 spans 14 amino acids. From germline, CDR1 is SGHTS and CDR2 YDEGEE. CDR3 DNA sequence: TGTGCCAGCAGCCCATCAGGGAGCAATCAGCCCCAGCATTTT. Translation gives CASSPSGSNQPQHF.

This chain uses TRBV25-1 with TRBJ2-2; 8 bases map to TRBD2. The germline CDR1 and CDR2 sequences are MGHDK and SYGVNS. This CDR3 has 16 residues. The V segment lost 1 base and the J segment 5 bases; nucleotides outside the gene matches: 6. DNA for the CDR3: TGTGCCAGCAGTGAATCGGGGGGGCCCCTTACCGGGGAGCTGTTTTTT. Encoded protein: CASSESGGPLTGELFF. The full variable domain, completed using reference TRBV25-1 and TRBJ2-2, is EADIYQTPRYLVIGTGKKITLECSQTMGHDKMYWYQQDPGMELHLIHYSYGVNSTEKGDLSSESTVSRIRTEHFPLTLESARPSHTSQYLCASSESGGPLTGELFFGEGSRLTVL.

This chain connects TRBV27 to TRBJ2-2; D is possibly TRBD1 (7 bases). CDR3 length equals 15 residues. Per the germline V gene, CDR1 is MNHEY and CDR2 is SMNVEV (reference sequence). Trimming pared 5 bases from V and 4 bases from J, leaving 14 bases between. Here the CDR3 reads CASSLGTAGTGELFF. In nucleotides, the CDR3 is TGTGCCAGCAGTCTGGGGACAGCGGGCACCGGGGAGCTGTTTTTT.

Many counts were recorded for this clonotype. The chain links TRBV7-2 to TRBJ2-1, with 8 bases aligning to TRBD2. Germline V gene lookup returns CDR1 SGHTA and CDR2 FQGNSA. J gave up 7 bases and V 0 bases, and 11 bases lay outside the gene matches. This CDR3 has 17 amino acids. The CDR3 loop is CASSLAIVSGGSNEQFF. CDR3 nucleotides: TGTGCCAGCAGCTTAGCGATAGTAAGCGGGGGTTCGAATGAGCAGTTCTTC. Looking up the rest from reference TRBV7-2 and TRBJ2-1 gives the full variable domain: GAGVSQSPSNKVTEKGKDVELRCDPISGHTALYWYRQSLGQGLEFLIYFQGNSAPDKSGLPSDRFSAERTGGSVSTLTIQRTQQEDSAVYLCASSLAIVSGGSNEQFFGPGTRLTVL.

This clonotype showed up many times. The chain uses TRBV6-1 and TRBJ2-2; 8 positions agree with TRBD1. The V segment lost 6 bases and the J segment 0 bases; nucleotides outside the gene matches: 0. Per the germline V gene, CDR1 is MNHNS and CDR2 is SASEGT. The CDR3 has 14 amino acids. CDR3: CASSRGPNTGELFF. The CDR3 DNA sequence: TGTGCCAGCAGCAGGGGGCCGAACACCGGGGAGCTGTTTTTT.

This clonotype was counted only a few times. The rearrangement links TRBV5-1 to TRBJ2-4, with 8 positions matching TRBD2. There are 14 residues in the CDR3. J was trimmed by 3 bases and V by 3 bases; bases with no gene match: 2. Germline CDR1 and CDR2: SGHRS and YFSETQ. CDR3 loop: CASSYGGVKNIQYF. The DNA for the CDR3 is TGCGCCAGCAGCTACGGGGGGGTCAAAAACATTCAGTACTTC.

The chain employs TRBV19 and TRBJ2-1; 7 positions agree with TRBD1. The CDR3 extends over 15 amino acids. The ends lost 2 bases at V and 5 bases at J; junction bases unmatched: 6. Germline CDR1 and CDR2: LNHDA and SQIVND (reference sequence). CDR3 in amino acids: CASSISLGQNNEQFF. The DNA for the CDR3 is TGTGCCAGTAGTATAAGCTTGGGACAGAACAATGAGCAGTTCTTC.

There are a few counts of this clonotype. The chain has TRBV6-5 and TRBJ1-4; D is unresolved. Germline CDR1 is MNHEY and CDR2 is SVGAGI. The V end was cut by 3 bases, the J end by 4 bases, with 15 bases between. The CDR3 consists of 16 residues. The CDR3: CASSYSAPGNNEKLFF. Here the CDR3 DNA reads TGTGCCAGCAGTTATTCGGCCCCAGGAAATAATGAAAAACTGTTTTTT.

This clonotype was counted between two and nine times. J is TRBJ2-5 and V is TRBV11-3; 12 bases line up with TRBD2. Germline loops: CDR1 SGHNT, CDR2 YENEEA. The CDR3 is 15 amino acids. Unmatched junction bases numbered 3, after V lost 5 bases and J lost 2 bases. CDR3 residues: CASSLGLAGQETQYF. The CDR3 DNA sequence: TGTGCCAGCAGCCTCGGACTAGCGGGGCAAGAGACCCAGTACTTC.